The 32 T cell receptor beta chains given below trace back to one sample, sequenced in a study of OX40 agonist ivuxolimab in advanced cancers. This table comes from immunoSEQ multiplex PCR, and its TCRdb copy is limited to in-frame clones, with some not included. Found here are fewer than 85,000 clones, around 90% of them singletons; the top ten hold 0.4% to 0.65%. Sequencing was performed on CD4+ or CD8+ T cells sorted from blood, taken in a trial of the OX40 agonist ivuxolimab. These receptors all stem from an adult with an advanced solid tumor such as melanoma, head and neck, liver or kidney cancer.

V is TRBV7-2 and J is TRBJ1-2; no reliable D call. The CDR3 length is 12 residues. CDR1 is SGHTA and CDR2 is FQGNSA in the germline V gene. The V and J ends lost 4 bases and 2 bases respectively, with 5 bases between them. Here the CDR3 DNA reads TGTGCCAGCAGCTCCCCGAACTATGGCTACACCTTC. Protein product: CASSSPNYGYTF.

The chain links TRBV19 to TRBJ2-5, with 10 bases aligning to TRBD1. The germline CDR1 and CDR2 sequences are LNHDA and SQIVND (reference sequence). The CDR3 has 15 amino acids. Trimming removed 5 bases from V and 5 bases from J; junction bases left unmatched: 8. The CDR3 DNA is TGTGCCAGTAGTTCCCGGGACAGGGGAGTGGAGACCCAGTACTTC. It yields the protein CASSSRDRGVETQYF.

J is TRBJ2-1 and V is TRBV18; 7 positions match TRBD1. The germline gives CDR1 KGHSH, CDR2 LQKENI. This CDR3 region has 15 residues. V was clipped by 3 bases and J by 13 bases; unmatched bases: 15. In DNA form, the CDR3 reads TGTGCCAGCTCACCCAGTTCAGGGGGTCGCGCCGGACAGTTCTTC. Translation gives CASSPSSGGRAGQFF.

This clone is a singleton in its sample. The chain links TRBV11-2 to TRBJ1-1; D not certain. CDR3 length: 15 amino acids. The ends were cut back, 0 bases at V and 8 bases at J, with 16 bases in the middle. The germline V gene has CDR1 SGHAT and CDR2 FQNNGV. CDR3 coding DNA: TGTGCCAGCAGCTTAGATAGGGCAGACACGTTAGAAGCTTTCTTT. Its protein product is CASSLDRADTLEAFF.

The chain uses TRBV19 and TRBJ2-1; D uncertain. The length of the CDR3 is 14 residues. Trimming pared 6 bases from V and 3 bases from J, leaving 12 bases between. In germline, CDR1 is LNHDA, CDR2 SQIVND (reference sequence). In nucleotides, the CDR3 is TGTGCCAGTAGCCTTCGTAGCCTCTACAATGAGCAGTTCTTC. Residues: CASSLRSLYNEQFF.

The chain couples TRBV5-1 to TRBJ2-2; tentatively, D is TRBD1 or TRBD2 (5 bases each). Looked up from germline, CDR1 is SGHRS and CDR2 is YFSETQ. The CDR3 runs 15 residues. V dropped 5 bases and J dropped 0 bases, with 11 bases sitting between them. In DNA form, the CDR3 reads TGCGCCAGCAGGGGGACGGCCGCGAACACCGGGGAGCTGTTTTTT. Translated: CASRGTAANTGELFF. The full variable domain, its missing parts supplied by reference TRBV5-1 and TRBJ2-2, is KAGVTQTPRYLIKTRGQQVTLSCSPISGHRSVSWYQQTPGQGLQFLFEYFSETQRNKGNFPGRFSGRQFSNSRSEMNVSTLELGDSALYLCASRGTAANTGELFFGEGSRLTVL.

As concerns this clone: The sample has other DNA sequences that encode this CDR3 too. The chain employs TRBV10-3 and TRBJ2-1; D is ambiguous. The CDR3 covers 16 residues. V lost 0 bases to trimming and J lost 6 bases, with 15 bases between them. Germline V gene sequence: CDR1 ENHRY, CDR2 SYGVKD. Here the CDR3 reads CAISESAAQRPNEQFF. The DNA for the CDR3 is TGTGCCATCAGTGAGTCTGCGGCACAACGACCCAATGAGCAGTTCTTC.

This clone showed up just once. In DNA form, the CDR3 reads TGTGCCAGCACCCCTATAGATAGCAATCAGCCCCAGCATTTT. Translation gives CASTPIDSNQPQHF. The rearrangement joins TRBV6-6 to TRBJ1-5, with D unclear. CDR1 and CDR2 (germline): MNHNY, SVGAGI (reference sequence). The germline V and J ends were trimmed by 7 bases and 0 bases, with 10 bases remaining between them. CDR3 length: 14 amino acids.

The count of this clone is one. This chain connects TRBV27 to TRBJ2-7; 11 positions match TRBD1. This CDR3 has 17 residues. Germline-derived CDR1 and CDR2 are MNHEY and SMNVEV (reference sequence). V lost 2 bases to trimming and J lost 7 bases; unmatched junction nucleotides: 13. The CDR3 loop reads CASSLLSAGQGAGEQYF. CDR3 coding DNA: TGTGCCAGCAGTTTACTCTCCGCCGGACAGGGGGCAGGGGAGCAGTACTTC.

This CDR3 reads CASSPTGVTNEKLFF. The CDR3 DNA follows: TGTGCCAGCTCACCAACAGGGGTGACTAATGAAAAACTGTTTTTT. V is TRBV18 and J is TRBJ1-4; the match to TRBD1 covers 7 bases. This CDR3 comprises 15 residues. CDR1 is KGHSH and CDR2 is LQKENI in the germline V gene. The V segment lost 2 bases and the J segment 2 bases; nucleotides outside the gene matches: 2. Variable domain in full (rest from reference TRBV18 and TRBJ1-4): NAGVMQNPRHLVRRRGQEARLRCSPMKGHSHVYWYRQLPEEGLKFMVYLQKENIIDESGMPKERFSAEFPKEGPSILRIQQVVRGDSAAYFCASSPTGVTNEKLFFGSGTQLSVL.

The sample holds one count of this clone. The chain combines TRBV5-1 with TRBJ2-2, with 7 positions matching TRBD2. The germline V gene encodes CDR1 SGHRS and CDR2 YFSETQ. The trim removed 5 bases at V and 5 bases at J, leaving 0 bases unmatched. CDR3 size: 12 residues. The CDR3 sequence: CASSSGTGELFF. CDR3 DNA sequence: TGCGCCAGCAGTAGCGGGACCGGGGAGCTGTTTTTT.

This clone was seen once. The chain uses TRBV30 and TRBJ2-5; D tentatively reads TRBD1 or TRBD2 (5 bases each). The germline V gene encodes CDR1 GTSNPN and CDR2 SVGIG (reference sequence). Trimming took off 3 bases at V and 5 bases at J, with 13 bases between the two ends. The CDR3 totals 13 residues. The CDR3 loop reads CAWRTLGAETQYF. The CDR3 bases are TGTGCCTGGAGGACACTAGGGGCGGAGACCCAGTACTTC.

The chain has TRBV11-2 and TRBJ1-1; no firm D call. V lost 1 base and J lost 0, with 3 bases in between. The germline V gene has CDR1 SGHAT and CDR2 FQNNGV. This CDR3 has 13 residues. CDR3 amino acids: CASSLGLNTEAFF. CDR3 nucleotide sequence: TGTGCCAGCAGCTTAGGACTGAACACTGAAGCTTTCTTT.

The chain employs TRBV11-3 and TRBJ2-3, with 7 bases that match TRBD1. The CDR3 has 15 amino acids. Germline CDR1 and CDR2: SGHNT and YENEEA. Trimming took 7 bases from V and 2 from J; bases not matched to a gene: 9. The CDR3 DNA follows: TGTGCCAGCAATAGAGGGACAGAGTTCACAGATACGCAGTATTTT. Residues: CASNRGTEFTDTQYF.

The gene calls are TRBV5-4 and TRBJ2-2; 8 bases fit TRBD2. Looked up from germline, CDR1 is SGHNT and CDR2 is YYREEE (reference sequence). The CDR3 runs to 14 residues. V shed 2 bases, J shed 3 bases, and the junction held 0 bases outside the gene matches. The CDR3 DNA reads as TGTGCCAGCAGCTTACTAGCGGACACCGGGGAGCTGTTTTTT. Its translation: CASSLLADTGELFF.

The chain employs TRBV4-1 and TRBJ2-1; TRBD2 matches at 9 bases. V was pared by 4 bases and J by 3 bases, with 1 base of the junction left unmatched. The V gene's germline CDR1 is MGHRA and CDR2 YSYEKL. The CDR3 has 14 amino acids. The CDR3 region is CASSPSGNYNEQFF. The CDR3 DNA sequence: TGCGCCAGCAGCCCTAGCGGGAACTACAATGAGCAGTTCTTC.

V usage is TRBV19 and J usage is TRBJ2-5; TRBD2 agrees at 11 bases. V gave up 5 bases and J gave up 4 bases; unmatched junction bases: 9. Looked up from germline, CDR1 is LNHDA and CDR2 is SQIVND (reference sequence). The length of the CDR3 is 16 residues. The CDR3 DNA is TGTGCCAGTAGTCGACTAGCGGGAAGTGGGCGAGAGACCCAGTACTTC. Amino acids: CASSRLAGSGRETQYF. Full variable domain (outside the CDR3, taken from reference TRBV19 and TRBJ2-5): DGGITQSPKYLFRKEGQNVTLSCEQNLNHDAMYWYRQDPGQGLRLIYYSQIVNDFQKGDIAEGYSVSREKKESFPLTVTSAQKNPTAFYLCASSRLAGSGRETQYFGPGTRLLVL.

The rearrangement uses TRBV2 and TRBJ2-5, with D hard to call. This CDR3 region has 13 residues. Between the trimmed V and J ends, which lost 7 bases and 1 base, there was a span of 10 bases. CDR1 is SNHLY and CDR2 is FYNNEI in the germline V gene. The DNA of the CDR3 is TGTGCCAGCACCCCCCGAGTCCAAGAGACCCAGTACTTC. This sequence encodes CASTPRVQETQYF.

This chain links TRBV6-1 with TRBJ1-1, with D perhaps TRBD1 (5 bases). This CDR3 contains 13 residues. Germline assignment: CDR1 MNHNS and CDR2 SASEGT. The ends were cut back, 6 bases at V and 0 bases at J, with 8 bases in the middle. CDR3 protein: CASSRAMNTEAFF. CDR3 sequence (DNA): TGTGCCAGCAGCAGGGCTATGAACACTGAAGCTTTCTTT.

The rearrangement joins TRBV30 to TRBJ1-6, with 7 bases identical to TRBD1. Trimming removed 4 bases from V and 7 bases from J; junction bases left unmatched: 7. The germline CDR1 and CDR2 sequences are GTSNPN and SVGIG (reference sequence). This CDR3 region has 14 residues. CDR3: CAWTQQGPNSPLHF. CDR3 DNA: TGTGCCTGGACCCAACAGGGGCCAAATTCACCCCTCCACTTT. Filled out from reference TRBV30 and TRBJ1-6, the complete variable domain reads SQTIHQWPATLVQPVGSPLSLECTVEGTSNPNLYWYRQAAGRGLQLLFYSVGIGQISSEVPQNLSASRPQDRQFILSSKKLLLSDSGFYLCAWTQQGPNSPLHFGNGTRLTVT.

This chain uses TRBV11-2 with TRBJ2-3; perhaps TRBD2 as D (6 bases). Per germline, CDR1 SGHAT and CDR2 FQNNGV. The ends were cut back, 7 bases at V and 4 bases at J, with 24 bases in the middle. This CDR3 has 17 amino acids. The CDR3 sequence is CASTPGGSSGSSDTQYF. The CDR3 DNA reads TGTGCCAGCACCCCAGGCGGGTCCAGCGGGTCCTCAGATACGCAGTATTTT.

The chain carries TRBV4-1 and TRBJ1-4, with a tentative D call TRBD1 (6 bases). Trimming stripped 0 bases from V and 4 bases from J, with 18 bases between. The V gene's germline CDR1 is MGHRA and CDR2 YSYEKL. The CDR3 contains 18 residues. The CDR3 protein is CASSQDLGGGTLNEKLFF. The CDR3 DNA reads as TGCGCCAGCAGCCAAGATTTAGGAGGGGGAACCCTTAATGAAAAACTGTTTTTT.

V is TRBV6-1 and J is TRBJ2-5; 9 positions agree with TRBD2. Germline V gene data show CDR1 as MNHNS and CDR2 as SASEGT. The CDR3 is 14 amino acids. Germline trimming cut 8 bases from V and 4 bases from J; bases unmatched to any gene: 8. CDR3 DNA sequence: TGTGCCAGCCTTCCTAGCGGGATCCTAGAGACCCAGTACTTC. Its translation: CASLPSGILETQYF.

The chain couples TRBV2 to TRBJ2-7, with 12 nucleotides matching TRBD1. In germline, CDR1 is SNHLY, CDR2 FYNNEI. The CDR3 sequence is 15 residues long. Trimming at V came to 2 bases and at J to 7 bases, leaving 6 bases not matched to a gene. The CDR3 DNA sequence: TGTGCCAGCAGTGAAATGGGACAGGGGGCGAGTGAGCAGTACTTC. The encoded protein is CASSEMGQGASEQYF.

The chain carries TRBV7-3 and TRBJ1-1; D is unclear. The CDR3 contains 14 residues. V was shortened by 3 bases and J by 0 bases, with 8 bases between the two germline ends. Germline CDR1 and CDR2: SGHTA and FQGTGA. CDR3 bases: TGTGCCAGCAGCTTGGGAGGGCTGAACACTGAAGCTTTCTTT. This codes for CASSLGGLNTEAFF. Using reference TRBV7-3 and TRBJ1-1 for the parts outside the CDR3, the full variable domain is GAGVSQTPSNKVTEKGKYVELRCDPISGHTALYWYRQSLGQGPEFLIYFQGTGAADDSGLPNDRFFAVRPEGSVSTLKIQRTERGDSAVYLCASSLGGLNTEAFFGQGTRLTVV.

The rearrangement uses TRBV5-1 and TRBJ1-1; 10 nucleotides align to TRBD1. V lost 5 bases, J lost 1 base, and 8 bases stayed unmatched. The CDR3 sequence is 16 residues long. CDR1 and CDR2 from the germline V gene are SGHRS and YFSETQ. The CDR3 nucleotides read TGCGCCAGCAGTCAACGGACAGGGGGACGGAACACTGAAGCTTTCTTT. As protein: CASSQRTGGRNTEAFF.

The chain combines TRBV7-9 with TRBJ2-3; 7 positions agree with TRBD2. The CDR3 covers 16 residues. Germline CDR1 SEHNR, CDR2 FQNEAQ (reference sequence). The J segment lost 0 bases and the V segment lost 5 bases, leaving 8 bases of the junction unmatched. As DNA, the CDR3 is TGTGCCAGCAGCAAAACCACTAGCGCCAGCACAGATACGCAGTATTTT. The encoded protein is CASSKTTSASTDTQYF.

The chain uses TRBV29-1 and TRBJ2-3; weak D call: TRBD1 (6 bases). Germline CDR1 SQVTM, CDR2 ANQGSEA. Between the trimmed V and J ends, which lost 7 bases and 7 bases, there was a span of 21 bases. The CDR3 is 14 residues long. The CDR3 coding sequence is TGCAGCGCCCAGTCCAGGGGAATGGAAAATACGCAGTATTTT. Translating gives CSAQSRGMENTQYF.

The CDR3 spells CATRTGFNGYTF. The CDR3 nucleotides read TGTGCCACCCGGACAGGGTTTAATGGCTACACCTTC. J is TRBJ1-2 and V is TRBV28; 8 bases are shared with TRBD1. The trim removed 10 bases at V and 6 bases at J, leaving 7 bases unmatched. CDR1 and CDR2 from the germline V gene are MDHEN and SYDVKM. The CDR3 loop spans 12 amino acids.

This rearrangement joins TRBV11-1 to TRBJ2-5; 7 bases match TRBD2. The length of the CDR3 is 15 residues. CDR1 is SGHAT and CDR2 is FQDESV in the germline V gene (reference sequence). After removal of 2 bases from V and 4 bases from J, the junction contained 7 bases not matched to a gene. The DNA for the CDR3 is TGTGCCAGCAGCTTATTGGGAGGGACTCGAGAGACCCAGTACTTC. It codes for CASSLLGGTRETQYF.

This clone was counted between two and nine times. The rearrangement joins TRBV11-3 to TRBJ2-7; the match to TRBD2 covers 7 bases. The CDR3 length is 12 residues. CDR1 SGHNT and CDR2 YENEEA come from the germline V gene. Unmatched junction bases numbered 3, after V lost 5 bases and J lost 5 bases. CDR3 amino acids: CASSPGGDEQYF. CDR3 sequence (DNA): TGTGCCAGCAGCCCGGGGGGAGACGAGCAGTACTTC.

The chain combines TRBV7-9 with TRBJ2-7; 10 bases fit TRBD2. With V trimmed by 4 bases and J by 6 bases, 6 bases remained unmatched. Germline values: CDR1 SEHNR, CDR2 FQNEAQ (reference sequence). This CDR3 has 14 amino acids. As DNA, the CDR3 is TGTGCCAGCAGCTCGCTAGCGGGAGCAAGCGAGCAGTACTTC. Translation: CASSSLAGASEQYF.